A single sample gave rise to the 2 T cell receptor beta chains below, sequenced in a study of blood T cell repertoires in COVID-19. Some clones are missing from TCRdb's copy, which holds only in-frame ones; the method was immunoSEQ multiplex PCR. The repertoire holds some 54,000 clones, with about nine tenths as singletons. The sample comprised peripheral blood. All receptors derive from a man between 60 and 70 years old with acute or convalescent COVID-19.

The CDR3 sequence: CASSSTGGRADTEAFF. Here the CDR3 DNA reads TGCGCCAGCAGCTCGACAGGGGGACGGGCGGACACTGAAGCTTTCTTT. The chain carries TRBV5-1 and TRBJ1-1, with TRBD1 identical over 9 bases. Trimming removed 3 bases from V and 3 bases from J; junction bases left unmatched: 9. Germline CDR1 and CDR2: SGHRS and YFSETQ. The CDR3 loop spans 16 amino acids.

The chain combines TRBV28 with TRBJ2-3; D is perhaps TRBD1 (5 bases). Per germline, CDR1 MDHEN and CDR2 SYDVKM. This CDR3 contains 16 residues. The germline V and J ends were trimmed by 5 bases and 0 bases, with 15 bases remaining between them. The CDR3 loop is CASSKRQFYSTDTQYF. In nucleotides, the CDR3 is TGTGCCAGCAGTAAACGACAGTTTTATAGCACAGATACGCAGTATTTT. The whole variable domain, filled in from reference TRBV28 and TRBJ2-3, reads DVKVTQSSRYLVKRTGEKVFLECVQDMDHENMFWYRQDPGLGLRLIYFSYDVKMKEKGDIPEGYSVSREKKERFSLILESASTNQTSMYLCASSKRQFYSTDTQYFGPGTRLTVL.